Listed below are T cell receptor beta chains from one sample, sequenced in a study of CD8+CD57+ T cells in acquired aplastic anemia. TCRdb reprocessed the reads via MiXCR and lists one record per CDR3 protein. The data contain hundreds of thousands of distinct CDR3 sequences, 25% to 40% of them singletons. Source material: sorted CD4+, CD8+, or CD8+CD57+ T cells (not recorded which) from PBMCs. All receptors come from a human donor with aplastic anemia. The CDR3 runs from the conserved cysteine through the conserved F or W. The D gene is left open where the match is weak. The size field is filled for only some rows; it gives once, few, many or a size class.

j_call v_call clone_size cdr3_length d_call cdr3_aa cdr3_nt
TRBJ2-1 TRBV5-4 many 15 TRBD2 CASSLLAGGNNEQFF TGTGCCAGTAGTCTTCTAGCGGGGGGAAACAATGAGCAGTTCTTC
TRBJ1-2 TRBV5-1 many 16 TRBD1 CASSPEPKTGGYGYTF TGCGCCAGCAGCCCTGAACCCAAGACAGGGGGCTATGGCTACACCTTC
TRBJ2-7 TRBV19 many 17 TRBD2 CASRNRLAGGIGYEQYF TGTGCCAGCCGCAACCGACTAGCGGGAGGGATTGGGTACGAGCAGTACTTC
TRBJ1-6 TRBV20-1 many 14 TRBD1 CSARDRGLSSPLHF TGCAGTGCTAGAGACAGGGGGCTCAGTTCACCCCTCCACTTT
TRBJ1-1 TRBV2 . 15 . CASSYSVIGGSEAFF TGTGCCAGCAGTTACTCGGTCATCGGTGGGAGTGAAGCTTTCTTT
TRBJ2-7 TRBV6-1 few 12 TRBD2 CASAVAGAPQYF TGTGCCAGCGCGGTAGCGGGAGCCCCTCAGTACTTC
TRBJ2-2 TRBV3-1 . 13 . CASSRDSAGKLFF TGTGCCAGCAGCCGAGACAGTGCCGGGAAGCTGTTTTTT
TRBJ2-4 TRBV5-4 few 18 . CASSLGGMVARAKNIQYF TGTGCCAGCAGCTTGGGCGGGATGGTGGCACGAGCCAAAAACATTCAGTACTTC
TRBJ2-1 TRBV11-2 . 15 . CASSLVRKGPNEQFF TGTGCCAGCAGCTTAGTCAGAAAAGGGCCCAATGAGCAGTTCTTC
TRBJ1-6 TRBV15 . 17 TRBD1 CATSRASGTGVNSPLHF TGTGCCACCAGCAGGGCATCCGGGACAGGGGTTAATTCACCCCTCCACTTT
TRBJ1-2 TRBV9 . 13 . CASSLTDDYGYTF TGTGCCAGCAGCCTGACCGATGACTATGGCTACACCTTC